This T cell receptor (beta chain) was documented in a study of cytomegalovirus exposure and HLA in healthy donors. The overall study: The approximately 130 validation repertoires matched the roughly 650 first-cohort repertoires in platform, a later analysis reported.

The CDR3 extends over 16 amino acids. CDR1 and CDR2 from the germline V gene are MNHNY and SVGAGI (reference sequence). V lost 4 bases, J lost 2 bases, and 2 bases stayed unmatched. While the first cohort had about 610 subjects, the donors belonged to the separate validation cohort of about 120 subjects. TCRdb's copy holds only in-frame clones and misses some; the assay was immunoSEQ multiplex PCR. The data contain over 110,000 clones, 84% of them singletons. This TCR was recovered from a woman aged 25 to 39 in good health and CMV-seronegative. The chain is built from TRBV6-6 and TRBJ2-3; 14 bases align to TRBD2. The sequencing input was PBMCs. The CDR3 reads CASSLTSGGATDTQYF. The CDR3 DNA is TGTGCCAGCAGTTTGACTAGCGGGGGGGCCACAGATACGCAGTATTTT.